The T cell receptor (beta chain) described here comes from a study of blood T cells in healthy people across ages (dated by TCRdb to about 2015). Study-wide context: In model experiments, roughly one uniquely barcoded TCR beta cDNA molecule per two T cells was captured by template switching. Using deep sequencing normalized with unique cDNA molecular identifiers, the study measured how TCR beta repertoire diversity changes with age. Donors were grouped into four age groups: young (average roughly 17 years), middle-aged (39), aged (around 62) and long-lived (just over 80). The study analyzed two additional independent replicas of 1 million unique cDNA reads from the same blood draw for two donors, one aged 18 to 30 and one aged 80 or older.

Donors were a few dozen systemically healthy Caucasian individuals from Russia aged roughly 6 to 90 years. Roughly 9 milliliters of peripheral blood were drawn from each donor into EDTA-treated Vacutainer tubes. PBMCs were isolated by Ficoll-Paque density-gradient centrifugation, with at least 7 million obtained per sample. Total RNA was extracted from PBMCs with Trizol reagent, with at least 6 micrograms obtained per sample. For every donor, flow cytometry on a PBMC aliquot measured the percentage of naive CD45RAhigh/CD27high T cells. The library relied on 5' RACE. The instrument given in TCRdb is Illumina HiSeq 2500. A second roughly 6 to 11 cycle PCR used a sample-barcoded 5' primer and a J-beta primer mix. A unique molecular identifier was introduced onto each TCR beta cDNA molecule by a template-switch 5' adaptor carrying 12 random nucleotides. Each sample yielded at least 3 million CDR3-containing paired-end reads. The Mint cDNA synthesis kit, primed by a TRBC-specific oligonucleotide, was used to synthesize first-strand cDNA from all RNA. All cDNA was treated with uracil-DNA glycosylase and then went through a first 18-cycle PCR with the universal primers M1SS and BC2_uni_R. On the study's bioinformatics: Each sample was normalized by randomly selecting 1 million high-quality reads, each carrying a distinct molecular identifier. Instead of being binned into consensus sequences, reads with shared molecular identifiers were discarded. MiTCR, set to a Q25 quality threshold and the strictest error-elimination algorithm, was used for CDR3 identification, clonotype clustering and error correction. A nonparametric unseen species model with Euler transformation was used to estimate lower-bound total TCR beta diversity. TCRdb reworked the public reads: Q25 trimming with fastp, MiXCR clone assembly, productive beta chains retained. One record per CDR3 amino acid sequence lists the most common genes and DNA. It is TCRdb's table, rather than the study itself, that gives the V and J calls and clone size. This sample has about 540,000 distinct CDR3 sequences in its table, and about 25% of those were observed once. Just over 8.5% of the sample rests with the top ten.

Only a few counts were recorded for this clonotype. Its antigen specificity is not known. Per-nucleotide qualities are absent, and no much larger clonotype sits a single base away. General conclusions and limits of the study: Estimates of total diversity based on one million sequenced T cells were regarded as lower bounds and as underestimates. Because the CMV infection status of the donors was unknown, age-related changes in expanded clonotypes may potentially have been confounded. Compared with the aged group, more naive CD4+ T cells, fewer expanded clones and increased TCR diversity were shown by the long-lived group, suggesting age selection. Observed TCR beta diversity per million T cells fell roughly linearly with age, and a significant reduction was already apparent by age around 40. Conclusive comparison of naive and antigen-experienced compartments was prevented by the profiling of bulk unsorted PBMCs. A strong correlation was found between observed TCR beta diversity and the percentage of naive T cells measured by flow cytometry.

The CDR3 goes from the cysteine to the phenylalanine over 14 residues. The read is trimmed to its CDR3 DNA, 42 bases read in frame from base 1. Relative to germline, V is 0 bases shorter and J is 2 bases shorter, with 8 bases between their ends. CDR1 and CDR2, per the germline V gene, are SGDLS and YYNGEE. The sample also formed part of further work on T cells of mothers and their children. Per that second paper: The donors were nine systemically healthy Caucasian individuals, made up of three mothers and their six children. cDNA synthesis consumed the entire amount of extracted RNA, loaded at 1.5 ug RNA in each 15 ul reaction. In the second PCR, the M1S primer added sample barcodes and 2-4 random nucleotides. Each mother yielded over 8 million TCR beta CDR3 reads and each child roughly 3 million reads. In both related and unrelated pairs, thymic selection shapes the output of TCR recombination in a similar way, with inherited differences having only a minor effect. Normalized repertoire overlap was always slightly but never significantly higher in related than unrelated mother-child pairs. Persistent microchimeric T cell clones were not detected, at a sensitivity of around 99 clones per million clonotypes. The study used deep NGS to compare TCR beta repertoires of mothers and children, seeking features distinguishing related mother-child pairs from unrelated individuals. On average, the children were approximately 11 +/- 4 years old, while the mothers were approximately 41 +/- 4 years old. After adapter ligation with NEBNext reagents, the libraries were sequenced on Illumina HiSeq 2000 with 100+100 nt paired-end reads. To prevent cross-contamination, the mother and child libraries were prepared a month apart and were sequenced in separate runs. Each donor had between about 450,000 and 2,200,000 distinct TCR beta clonotypes identified. Naive TCR beta clonotypes were estimated from low-frequency clonotypes matched to each donor's FACS-determined naive share, without sorting.

The sequence is built from TRBV9 and TRBJ2-5; the D gene cannot be named for sure. The sample taken for sequencing was blood. The receptor comes from a boy between 5 and 17 years old in good health. The encoded CDR3 is CASSVGSYQETQYF. The sequence in DNA is TGTGCCAGCAGCGTAGGGTCTTATCAAGAGACCCAGTACTTC.